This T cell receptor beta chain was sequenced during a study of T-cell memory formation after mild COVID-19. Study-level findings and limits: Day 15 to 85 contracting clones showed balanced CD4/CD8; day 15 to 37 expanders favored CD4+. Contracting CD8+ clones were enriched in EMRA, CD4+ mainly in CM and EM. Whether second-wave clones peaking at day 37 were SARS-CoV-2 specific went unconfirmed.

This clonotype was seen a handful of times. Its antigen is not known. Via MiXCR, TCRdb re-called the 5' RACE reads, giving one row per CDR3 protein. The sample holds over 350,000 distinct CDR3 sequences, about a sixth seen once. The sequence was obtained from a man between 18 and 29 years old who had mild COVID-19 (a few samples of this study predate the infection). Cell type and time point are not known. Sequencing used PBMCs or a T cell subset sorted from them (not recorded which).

The CDR3 nucleotides are TGTGCCAGCACCAAAGGCGGGACAGGGGCCTATAATTCACCCCTCCACTTT. Its protein is CASTKGGTGAYNSPLHF. J is TRBJ1-6 and V is TRBV12-3 or TRBV12-4, with 10 nucleotides matching TRBD1. The CDR3 consists of 17 residues. V was pared by 7 bases and J by 2 bases, with 8 bases of the junction left unmatched.